Each of the 32 T cell receptor beta chains below was sequenced from the same sample in a study of metastatic and nonmetastatic thyroid tumors. Thyroid surgery took place with no prior treatment in any patient. TCRdb recomputed clones from the PCR reads via MiXCR. The profile shows roughly 13,000 clones, around 22% of them singletons. The sequenced sample consisted of blood. Receptors were obtained from a female donor with papillary thyroid cancer or a benign thyroid nodule (not recorded which). Some clones in this sample may be carry-over from other donors' samples.

This clone was seen only a few times. The chain uses TRBV28 and TRBJ2-7; D is ambiguous. From germline, CDR1 is MDHEN and CDR2 SYDVKM. Trimming removed 5 bases from V and 0 bases from J, with 11 bases in between. There are 14 residues in the CDR3. Written as DNA, the CDR3 is TGTGCCAGCAGTGAGAAGGGCAGCTCCTACGAGCAGTACTTC. Translated: CASSEKGSSYEQYF.

This clone was detected a few times. The chain links TRBV6-2 or TRBV6-3 to TRBJ2-7; 13 bases agree with TRBD2. Germline CDR1 reads MNHEY; CDR2 reads SVGEGT. The J segment lost 4 bases and the V segment lost 0 bases, leaving 12 bases of the junction unmatched. CDR3 length: 19 residues. The CDR3 coding sequence is TGTGCCAGCAGTTACTCGTTCCGGACTAGCGGGAGTATGCGTTACGAGCAGTACTTC. The encoded protein is CASSYSFRTSGSMRYEQYF.

This clone was found many times. The rearrangement links TRBV7-9 to TRBJ1-4, with D unresolved. CDR1 and CDR2 (germline): SEHNR, FQNEAQ (reference sequence). Trimming cost V 3 bases and J 3 bases, with 8 bases left between them. This CDR3 is built from 14 residues. The CDR3 region is CASSFHTPNEKLFF. The CDR3, as DNA: TGTGCCAGCAGCTTTCACACGCCTAATGAAAAACTGTTTTTT.

The table lists this clone with many counts. The chain links TRBV18 to TRBJ2-5, with 7 nucleotides matching TRBD2. The ends lost 6 bases at V and 4 bases at J; junction bases unmatched: 8. This CDR3 is built from 14 residues. Germline loops: CDR1 KGHSH, CDR2 LQKENI. CDR3 nucleotides: TGTGCCAGCTCCCTACCCCGACTAGCAGAGACCCAGTACTTC. It is translated as CASSLPRLAETQYF.

This clone was detected ten times or more. The genes are TRBV2 and TRBJ1-5; maybe TRBD1 (6 bases). V was shortened by 9 bases and J by 0 bases, with 12 bases between the two germline ends. Germline CDR1 SNHLY, CDR2 FYNNEI. This CDR3 is built from 14 residues. This CDR3 is CASNLQGSNQPQHF. In DNA, the CDR3 is TGTGCCAGTAATCTACAGGGTAGCAATCAGCCCCAGCATTTT.

This sequence joins TRBV5-1 and TRBJ2-7, with no clear D. CDR3 length equals 14 residues. Trimming took off 0 bases at V and 4 bases at J, with 11 bases between the two ends. Germline V gene data show CDR1 as SGHRS and CDR2 as YFSETQ. The CDR3 coding sequence is TGCGCCAGCAGCTTGGCGCCCCTCTTTTACGAGCAGTACTTC. It codes for CASSLAPLFYEQYF.

This chain's CDR3 is CASSVVTGNYNEQFF. Written as DNA, the CDR3 is TGTGCCAGCAGCGTAGTTACAGGGAACTACAATGAGCAGTTCTTC. The rearrangement uses TRBV9 and TRBJ2-1; weak D call: TRBD1 (6 bases). The V gene's germline CDR1 is SGDLS and CDR2 YYNGEE. Trimming left V 0 bases short and J 3 bases short, with 10 bases between. This CDR3 spans 15 amino acids.

The chain is built from TRBV11-3 and TRBJ1-4; no definite D call. Per the germline V gene, CDR1 is SGHNT and CDR2 is YENEEA. The ends were cut back, 7 bases at V and 7 bases at J, with 16 bases in the middle. This CDR3 spans 14 amino acids. CDR3 residues: CASIPDLDGEKLFF. For the CDR3, the DNA is TGTGCCAGCATCCCCGACCTCGATGGTGAAAAACTGTTTTTT.

This clone was found many times. The sample carries other DNA sequences with the same CDR3. This CDR3 is CASSLALGTGTAATNEKLFF. For the CDR3, the DNA is TGTGCCAGCAGCTTAGCGCTAGGTACCGGGACGGCCGCAACTAATGAAAAACTGTTTTTT. The V and J genes are TRBV7-2 and TRBJ1-4, with D maybe TRBD1 (5 bases). The CDR3 has 20 amino acids. The germline V and J ends were trimmed by 0 bases and 0 bases, with 20 bases remaining between them. Germline values: CDR1 SGHTA, CDR2 FQGNSA.

This clone showed up many times. The chain uses TRBV19 and TRBJ1-6, with D possibly matching TRBD1 (5 bases). V lost 9 bases and J 3 bases, leaving 15 bases between the germline ends. Germline CDR1 reads LNHDA; CDR2 reads SQIVND (reference sequence). This CDR3 is built from 15 residues. The CDR3 sequence: CASSRQGLYNSPLHF. DNA for the CDR3: TGTGCCAGCAGTCGTCAGGGCCTCTATAATTCACCCCTCCACTTT.

V usage is TRBV7-3 and J usage is TRBJ2-3, with 12 bases that match TRBD2. This CDR3 has 16 residues. Trimming removed 5 bases from V and 0 bases from J; junction bases left unmatched: 3. The germline gives CDR1 SGHTA, CDR2 FQGTGA. The CDR3 protein is CASSLGLAGSTDTQYF. In DNA form, the CDR3 reads TGTGCCAGCAGCCTTGGACTAGCGGGAAGCACAGATACGCAGTATTTT.

In its sample, this clone was seen many times. The chain links TRBV20-1 to TRBJ2-5; a possible D gene is TRBD1 (6 bases). V lost 0 bases and J lost 5, with 16 bases in between. The CDR3 is made up of 15 amino acids. Germline V gives CDR1 DFQATT, CDR2 SNEGSKA (reference sequence). The CDR3 coding sequence is TGCAGTGCTAGAGATACCACAGGGATACGGGAGACCCAGTACTTC. Encoded protein: CSARDTTGIRETQYF.

This clone appeared many times. This clone may be a read error of a much larger clone one base away. The chain couples TRBV2 to TRBJ1-2; no firm D call. Per the germline V gene, CDR1 is SNHLY and CDR2 is FYNNEI. Trimming left V 3 bases short and J 7 bases short, with 15 bases between. The CDR3 sequence is 14 residues long. CDR3 residues: CASSDARISSGYTF. The CDR3 DNA reads as TGTGCCAGCAGTGACGCGCGTATATCTTCTGGCTACACCTTC. The full variable domain, its missing parts supplied by reference TRBV2 and TRBJ1-2, is EPEVTQTPSHQVTQMGQEVILRCVPISNHLYFYWYRQILGQKVEFLVSFYNNEISEKSEIFDDQFSVERPDGSNFTLKIRSTKLEDSAMYFCASSDARISSGYTFGSGTRLTVV.

The gene calls are TRBV24-1 and TRBJ2-7; 13 bases fit TRBD2. The CDR3 contains 15 residues. Germline values: CDR1 KGHDR, CDR2 SFDVKD. Unmatched junction bases numbered 7, after V lost 7 bases and J lost 5 bases. The CDR3 reads CATSDGLAGVHEQYF. DNA for the CDR3: TGTGCCACCAGCGACGGACTAGCGGGAGTACACGAGCAGTACTTC.

In its sample, this clone was seen many times. The chain links TRBV20-1 to TRBJ2-1; possible D gene TRBD1, 6 bases. The CDR3 totals 16 residues. CDR1 and CDR2 from the germline V gene are DFQATT and SNEGSKA (reference sequence). The V and J ends lost 2 bases and 7 bases respectively, with 21 bases between them. CDR3 sequence: CSARFHGQGGKNEQFF. In DNA, the CDR3 is TGCAGTGCTAGATTTCACGGACAAGGGGGTAAAAATGAGCAGTTCTTC.

In its sample, this clone ranks as medium-sized. The chain recombines TRBV6-1 with TRBJ2-1; D could derive from TRBD1 or TRBD2 (5 bases each). Germline CDR1 reads MNHNS; CDR2 reads SASEGT. The CDR3 is made up of 16 amino acids. V shed 4 bases and J shed 7 bases, with 20 bases lying between them. CDR3 DNA: TGTGCCAGCAGTGCGGGGACGGAGTTCTACTGGAATGAGCAGTTCTTC. Encoded protein: CASSAGTEFYWNEQFF.

This clone was picked up many times. This same CDR3 is encoded by further DNA sequences in the sample. The V call is TRBV15, the J call TRBJ1-2; D possibly corresponds to TRBD1 (6 bases). The germline CDR1 and CDR2 sequences are LNHNV and YYDKDF (reference sequence). V was pared by 6 bases and J by 6 bases, with 11 bases between. CDR3 length: 12 amino acids. The CDR3: CATRGRGDGYTF. For the CDR3, the DNA is TGTGCCACCAGAGGAAGGGGGGATGGCTACACCTTC.

This clone was seen ten or more times. Given a much more abundant clone one base away, this may be a read error. The chain has TRBV7-3 and TRBJ2-1, with 11 bases matching TRBD2. V gave up 2 bases and J gave up 3 bases; unmatched junction bases: 0. There are 15 residues in the CDR3. CDR1 is SGHTA and CDR2 is FQGTGA in the germline V gene. Here the CDR3 DNA reads TGTGCCAGCAGCTTACTAGCGGGAGGCTACAATGAGCAGTTCTTC. It encodes CASSLLAGGYNEQFF.

This clone appeared many times. The CDR3 loop is CASSFHRSEVLFF. The CDR3 region has the DNA TGTGCCAGCAGCTTCCACAGATCAGAGGTACTGTTTTTT. The chain recombines TRBV7-3 with TRBJ1-4; D remains ambiguous. The CDR3 has 13 amino acids. V dropped 3 bases and J dropped 13 bases, with 15 bases sitting between them. Germline assignment: CDR1 SGHTA and CDR2 FQGTGA.

This clone was counted many times. J is TRBJ2-5 and V is TRBV7-2, with a possible D match to TRBD2 (6 bases). In germline, CDR1 is SGHTA, CDR2 FQGNSA. The CDR3 consists of 16 residues. Trimming took off 0 bases at V and 5 bases at J, with 16 bases between the two ends. Written as DNA, the CDR3 is TGTGCCAGCAGCTTAGCGCTAAGGGGTGGGGGGGAGACCCAGTACTTC. Amino acid sequence: CASSLALRGGGETQYF.

The chain has TRBV6-1 and TRBJ2-4; D possibly corresponds to TRBD1 (6 bases). Germline values: CDR1 MNHNS, CDR2 SASEGT. The CDR3 loop spans 14 amino acids. Trimming shortened V by 2 bases and J by 6 bases, and 11 bases separated the two germline ends. DNA of the CDR3: TGTGCCAGCAGTGAATCGACAGGTCCAAACATTCAGTACTTC. Protein product: CASSESTGPNIQYF.

The J gene is TRBJ2-7, the V gene TRBV5-1, with unresolved D. Germline-derived CDR1 and CDR2 are SGHRS and YFSETQ. The CDR3 length is 12 residues. The V and J ends lost 0 bases and 3 bases respectively, with 4 bases between them. The DNA of the CDR3 is TGCGCCAGCAGCTTGGAGGGCTACGAGCAGTACTTC. The encoded protein is CASSLEGYEQYF.

Many counts were recorded for this clone. The chain couples TRBV20-1 to TRBJ2-3, with D uncertain. Trimming left V 5 bases short and J 2 bases short, with 14 bases between. The CDR3 is 14 amino acids. Germline V gene data show CDR1 as DFQATT and CDR2 as SNEGSKA (reference sequence). The CDR3 region has the DNA TGCAGTGCTGATTTACGGGCGGTCACAGATACGCAGTATTTT. Encoded protein: CSADLRAVTDTQYF.

About this clone: Since a much larger clone is just one base distant, this may be a read error. The chain links TRBV15 to TRBJ2-1, with TRBD2 identical over 10 bases. CDR1 and CDR2 from the germline V gene are LNHNV and YYDKDF (reference sequence). The CDR3 runs to 15 residues. The CDR3 DNA follows: TGTGCCACCAGTCCAGCGGGAGGGTCCTACAATGGGCAGTTCTTC. Protein sequence: CATSPAGGSYNGQFF.

By frequency in the sample, this clone is medium-sized. V gene TRBV6-1 combines with J gene TRBJ2-5; no clear D gene. CDR1 is MNHNS, CDR2 SASEGT, per germline. With 5 bases removed from V and 4 bases from J, the gap between germline ends came to 5 bases. The CDR3 covers 11 residues. The CDR3 DNA reads as TGTGCCAGCAGTTTGGGAGAGACCCAGTACTTC. It translates to CASSLGETQYF.

There are many counts of this clone. The chain couples TRBV10-2 to TRBJ1-4, with D perhaps matching TRBD1 (6 bases). The ends were cut back, 4 bases at V and 8 bases at J, with 8 bases in the middle. The CDR3 sequence is 12 residues long. The germline CDR1 and CDR2 sequences are WSHSY and SAAADI. The CDR3 DNA reads as TGCGCCAGCAGTGCCAGGGGCGAAAAACTGTTTTTT. The encoded protein is CASSARGEKLFF.

This clone has a count of ten or more. The chain combines TRBV11-3 with TRBJ2-1; TRBD2 aligns across 11 bases. V was pared by 3 bases and J by 4 bases, with 5 bases of the junction left unmatched. This CDR3 has 16 amino acids. Germline V gene sequence: CDR1 SGHNT, CDR2 YENEEA. In nucleotides, the CDR3 is TGTGCCAGCAGCTTGGGGCCTAGCGGGGGGTACAATGAGCAGTTCTTC. Translated, it gives CASSLGPSGGYNEQFF. Combining the CDR3 with reference TRBV11-3 and TRBJ2-1 gives the whole variable domain EAGVVQSPRYKIIEKKQPVAFWCNPISGHNTLYWYLQNLGQGPELLIRYENEEAVDDSQLPKDRFSAERLKGVDSTLKIQPAELGDSAVYLCASSLGPSGGYNEQFFGPGTRLTVL.

About this clone: A read error may explain this, as a much larger clone is one base away. The chain combines TRBV29-1 with TRBJ1-1; unclear D gene. The CDR3 sequence is 12 residues long. Germline loops: CDR1 SQVTM, CDR2 ANQGSEA. V was shortened by 1 base and J by 5 bases, with 8 bases between the two germline ends. The CDR3 is CSVEVVQTEAFF. The CDR3, as DNA: TGCAGCGTTGAAGTGGTGCAGACTGAAGCTTTCTTT. Variable domain in full (rest from reference TRBV29-1 and TRBJ1-1): SAVISQKPSRDICQRGTSLTIQCQVDSQVTMMFWYRQQPGQSLTLIATANQGSEATYESGFVIDKFPISRPNLTFSTLTVSNMSPEDSSIYLCSVEVVQTEAFFGQGTRLTVV.

This clone was picked up a small number of times. Written as DNA, the CDR3 is TGTGCCAGCAGCCAACAGGAAGTTGGCTACACCTTC. It codes for CASSQQEVGYTF. The V gene is TRBV14, the J gene TRBJ1-2; no clear D gene. The germline V gene encodes CDR1 SGHDN and CDR2 FVKESK. Trimming pared 2 bases from V and 7 bases from J, leaving 8 bases between. This CDR3 region has 12 residues.

This clone was seen many times. The rearrangement uses TRBV25-1 and TRBJ1-2, with TRBD1 identical over 7 bases. Germline loops: CDR1 MGHDK, CDR2 SYGVNS. CDR3 size: 15 residues. Unmatched junction bases numbered 2, after V lost 1 base and J lost 0 bases. The DNA of the CDR3 is TGTGCCAGCAGTGAATTTAGGGGGCCTAACTATGGCTACACCTTC. Translating gives CASSEFRGPNYGYTF.

Details on this clone: This clone may be a read error of a much larger clone one base away. The same CDR3 also results from other DNA sequences found in this sample. The chain combines TRBV28 with TRBJ2-2; D might be TRBD1 or TRBD2, each matching 6 bases. The V and J ends lost 9 bases and 2 bases respectively, with 16 bases between them. From germline, CDR1 is MDHEN and CDR2 SYDVKM. The length of the CDR3 is 15 residues. DNA for the CDR3: TGTGCCAGTAGCCTCCCGGGGGCCAACACCGGGGAGCTGTTTTTT. Its translation is CASSLPGANTGELFF.

In its sample, this clone was seen many times. The gene calls are TRBV14 and TRBJ1-1; no reliable D call. V was trimmed by 3 bases and J by 2 bases, leaving 7 bases between them. CDR1 is SGHDN and CDR2 is FVKESK in the germline V gene. CDR3 length: 13 residues. The CDR3 here is CASSHNFNTEAFF. The CDR3, as DNA: TGTGCCAGCAGCCATAATTTCAACACTGAAGCTTTCTTT.